These T cell receptor beta chains were read from a single sample in a study of OX40 agonist ivuxolimab in advanced cancers. The assay was immunoSEQ multiplex PCR, and TCRdb's table has in-frame clones only and misses some. In the table there are about 47,000 clones, approximately 91% of which are singletons. The material sequenced was CD4+ or CD8+ T cells sorted from blood, taken in a trial of the OX40 agonist ivuxolimab. The receptors derive from an adult with an advanced solid tumor such as melanoma, head and neck, liver or kidney cancer. The CDR3 runs from the conserved cysteine through the conserved F or W. A D gene is named only where the DNA matches it firmly. The listing skips clone size in some rows; elsewhere it reads once, few, many or a size class.

J,D,V,size,CDR3,DNA
TRBJ1-5,-,TRBV6-4,-,CASSDSGGNQPQHF,TGTGCCAGCAGTGACTCGGGGGGGAATCAGCCCCAGCATTTT
TRBJ1-1,-,TRBV29-1,-,CSVYHRSTEAFF,TGCAGCGTCTACCATAGAAGCACTGAAGCTTTCTTT
TRBJ2-7,-,TRBV5-1,-,CASKKGGMYEQYF,TGCGCCAGCAAAAAGGGGGGGATGTACGAGCAGTACTTC
TRBJ2-3,TRBD2,TRBV2,few,CASSRVGGGTDTQYF,TGTGCCAGCAGCCGGGTGGGGGGGGGCACAGATACGCAGTATTTT
TRBJ2-7,-,TRBV7-8,once,CASSLRHGDYEQYF,TGTGCCAGCAGCCTACGGCACGGGGACTACGAGCAGTACTTC
TRBJ2-1,TRBD2,TRBV30,-,CAWSVDVGTSYDNEQFF,TGTGCCTGGAGTGTAGACGTTGGGACTAGTTATGACAATGAGCAGTTCTTC
TRBJ1-2,TRBD1,TRBV6-5,-,CASSPVGGGGDGYTF,TGTGCCAGCAGCCCTGTGGGAGGAGGGGGCGACGGCTACACCTTC
TRBJ2-2,-,TRBV7-2,once,CASSSNLGRALATGELFF,TGTGCCAGCAGCTCCAACCTAGGCCGGGCCCTCGCCACCGGGGAGCTGTTTTTT
TRBJ2-1,TRBD2,TRBV11-2,-,CASSVLAGLDNEQFF,TGTGCCAGCAGCGTGCTAGCGGGGCTAGACAATGAGCAGTTCTTC
TRBJ1-1,-,TRBV30,-,CAWTTLRDEAFF,TGTGCCTGGACGACTTTGCGGGATGAAGCTTTCTTT
TRBJ1-2,TRBD1,TRBV5-1,-,CASSFDRGANYGYTF,TGCGCCAGCAGCTTTGACAGGGGGGCTAACTATGGCTACACCTTC
TRBJ1-4,TRBD1,TRBV6-1,once,CASSLQGVELFF,TGTGCCAGCAGTTTACAGGGGGTAGAGCTGTTTTTT
TRBJ2-3,-,TRBV6-5,-,CASSQRFGDTDTQYF,TGTGCCAGCAGTCAACGCTTCGGGGACACAGATACGCAGTATTTT